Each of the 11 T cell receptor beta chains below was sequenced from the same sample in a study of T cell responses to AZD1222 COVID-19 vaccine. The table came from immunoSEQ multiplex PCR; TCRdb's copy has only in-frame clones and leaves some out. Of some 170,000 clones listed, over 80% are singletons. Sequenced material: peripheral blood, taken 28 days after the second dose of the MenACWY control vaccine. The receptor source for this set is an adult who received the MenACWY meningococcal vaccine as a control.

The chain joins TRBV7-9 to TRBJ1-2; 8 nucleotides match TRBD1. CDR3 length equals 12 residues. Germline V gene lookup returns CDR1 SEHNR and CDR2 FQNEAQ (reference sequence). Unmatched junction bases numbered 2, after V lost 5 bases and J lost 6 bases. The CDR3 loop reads CASSLTGDGYTF. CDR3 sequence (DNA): TGTGCCAGCAGCCTGACAGGGGATGGCTACACCTTC.

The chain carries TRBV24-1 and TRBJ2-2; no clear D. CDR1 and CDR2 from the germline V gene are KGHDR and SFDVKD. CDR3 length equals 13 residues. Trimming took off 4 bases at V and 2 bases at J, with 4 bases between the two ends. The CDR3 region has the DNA TGTGCCACCAGTGACACCAACACCGGGGAGCTGTTTTTT. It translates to CATSDTNTGELFF.

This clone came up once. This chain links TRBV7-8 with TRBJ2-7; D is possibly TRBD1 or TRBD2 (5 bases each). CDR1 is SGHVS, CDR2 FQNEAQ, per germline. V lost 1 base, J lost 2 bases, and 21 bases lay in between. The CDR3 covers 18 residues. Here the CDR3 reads CASSLDAGGYLSTYEQYF. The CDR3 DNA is TGTGCCAGCAGCTTAGACGCTGGGGGTTACCTTTCTACCTACGAGCAGTACTTC.

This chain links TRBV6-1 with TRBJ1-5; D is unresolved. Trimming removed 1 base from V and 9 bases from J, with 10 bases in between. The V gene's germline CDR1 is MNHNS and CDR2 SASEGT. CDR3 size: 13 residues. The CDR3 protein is CASSEGVWGPQHF. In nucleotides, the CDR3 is TGTGCCAGCAGTGAAGGGGTCTGGGGGCCCCAGCATTTT.

The CDR3 protein is CASSRTVSNQPQHF. The CDR3 DNA sequence: TGTGCCAGCAGCCGGACAGTTAGCAATCAGCCCCAGCATTTT. The chain links TRBV7-2 to TRBJ1-5, with a weak D call TRBD1 (6 bases). Germline loops: CDR1 SGHTA, CDR2 FQGNSA. The CDR3 runs to 14 residues. Between the trimmed V and J ends, which lost 5 bases and 0 bases, there was a span of 8 bases.

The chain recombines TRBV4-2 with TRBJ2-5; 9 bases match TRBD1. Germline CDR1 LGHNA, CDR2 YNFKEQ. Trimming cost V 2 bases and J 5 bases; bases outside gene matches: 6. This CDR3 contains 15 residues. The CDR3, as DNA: TGTGCCAGCAGCCAACGACAGGGGGAGGAGGAGACCCAGTACTTC. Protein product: CASSQRQGEEETQYF.

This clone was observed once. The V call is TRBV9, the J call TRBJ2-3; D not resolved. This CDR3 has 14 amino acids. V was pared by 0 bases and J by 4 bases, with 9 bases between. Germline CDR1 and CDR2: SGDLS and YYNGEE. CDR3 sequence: CASSVAGYSDTQYF. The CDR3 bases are TGTGCCAGCAGCGTAGCCGGATATTCAGATACGCAGTATTTT.

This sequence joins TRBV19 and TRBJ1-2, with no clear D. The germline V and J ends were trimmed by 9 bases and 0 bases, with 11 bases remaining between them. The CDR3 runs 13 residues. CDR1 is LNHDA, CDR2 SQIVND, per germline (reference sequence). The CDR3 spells CASAEIANYGYTF. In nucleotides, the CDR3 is TGTGCCAGCGCGGAGATTGCTAACTATGGCTACACCTTC.

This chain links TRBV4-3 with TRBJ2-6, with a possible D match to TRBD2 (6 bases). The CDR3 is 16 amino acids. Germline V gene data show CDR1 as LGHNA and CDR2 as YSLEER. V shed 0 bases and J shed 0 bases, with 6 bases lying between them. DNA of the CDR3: TGCGCCAGCAGCCAAGAGGAGGGCTCTGGGGCCAACGTCCTGACTTTC. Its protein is CASSQEEGSGANVLTF.

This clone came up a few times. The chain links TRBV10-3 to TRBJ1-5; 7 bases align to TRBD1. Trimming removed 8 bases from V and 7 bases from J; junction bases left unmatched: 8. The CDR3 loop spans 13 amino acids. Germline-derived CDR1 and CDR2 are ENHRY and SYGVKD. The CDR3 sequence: CAIQGDYDQPQHF. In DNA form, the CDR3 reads TGTGCCATCCAGGGGGATTATGACCAGCCCCAGCATTTT.

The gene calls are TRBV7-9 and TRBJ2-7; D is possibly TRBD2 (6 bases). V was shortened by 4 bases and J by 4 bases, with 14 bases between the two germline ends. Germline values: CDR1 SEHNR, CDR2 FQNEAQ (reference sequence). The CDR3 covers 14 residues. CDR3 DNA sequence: TGTGCCAGCAGCTCGGCTCCGGCGGGGTACGAGCAGTACTTC. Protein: CASSSAPAGYEQYF.